This TCR beta chain was captured by sequencing in a study of blood T cell repertoires in COVID-19. About the research overall: Nucleic acid was either cDNA or gDNA, and it came from T cells, B-cell-depleted T cells, or PBMCs.

CDR1 is SNHLY and CDR2 is FYNNEI in the germline V gene. V was pared by 6 bases and J by 3 bases, with 8 bases between. This CDR3 spans 12 amino acids. Sequenced by immunoSEQ multiplex PCR; TCRdb stores in-frame clones only, minus some. This sample has about 320,000 clones, with roughly 89% found just once. The clonotype comes from a woman in her 30s with COVID-19, enrolled during active disease. Sequenced: peripheral blood. The J gene is TRBJ1-2, the V gene TRBV2, with D perhaps TRBD1 (6 bases). DNA for the CDR3: TGTGCCAGCAGGAACAGGGACTATGGCTACACCTTC. The encoded protein is CASRNRDYGYTF.